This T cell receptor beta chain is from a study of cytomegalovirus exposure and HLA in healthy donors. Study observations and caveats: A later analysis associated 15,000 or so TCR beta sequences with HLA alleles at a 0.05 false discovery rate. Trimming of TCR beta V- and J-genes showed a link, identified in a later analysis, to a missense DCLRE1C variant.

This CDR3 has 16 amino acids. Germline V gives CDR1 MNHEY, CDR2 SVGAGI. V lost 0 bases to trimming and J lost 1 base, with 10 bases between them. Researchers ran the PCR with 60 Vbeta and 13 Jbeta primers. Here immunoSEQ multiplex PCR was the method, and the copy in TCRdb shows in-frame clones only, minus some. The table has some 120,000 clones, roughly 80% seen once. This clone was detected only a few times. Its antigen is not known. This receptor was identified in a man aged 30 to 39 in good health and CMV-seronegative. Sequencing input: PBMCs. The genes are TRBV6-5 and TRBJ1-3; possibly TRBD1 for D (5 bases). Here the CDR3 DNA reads TGTGCCAGCAGTTACTCGAGAAGGGGATCTGGAAACACCATATATTTT. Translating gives CASSYSRRGSGNTIYF.